What follows describes a single TCR beta chain. The data originate from a study of blood T cell repertoires in COVID-19. Some clones are missing from TCRdb's copy, which holds only in-frame ones; the method was immunoSEQ multiplex PCR. The repertoire has about 210,000 clones, 60% to 85% of them found once; the top ten carry over 7%. The specimen sequenced was peripheral blood. The clonotype was recovered from a woman aged 70 to 79 with acute or convalescent COVID-19.

This CDR3 is CASSPEVGAQETQYF. The CDR3 DNA is TGTGCCAGCTCTCCTGAGGTGGGGGCCCAAGAGACCCAGTACTTC. The V and J genes are TRBV18 and TRBJ2-5, with a weak D call TRBD1 (6 bases). CDR3 length equals 15 residues. Looked up from germline, CDR1 is KGHSH and CDR2 is LQKENI. V was trimmed by 6 bases and J by 1 base, leaving 15 bases between them.